This section outlines one TCR beta chain sequence together with its context. Its antigen is undetermined. The sample is drawn from a study of beta chain features in type 1 diabetes. Study results and caveats: Shorter TCRB CDR3s, moderately but significantly so, marked every one of the four CD4+ subsets in Type 1 diabetes patients. In type 1 diabetes patients, VDJ junctions had fewer insertions; deletions at these junctions were more frequent. In comparison with healthy donors, patients had naive, central memory and Treg TCRB repertoires that appeared more similar.

In total, each donor contributed a single heparinised blood draw that averaged approximately 120 mL. Once sorted, every population was more than 98% pure. The study reverse transcribed the entire isolated RNA, so it sequenced expressed TCRB transcripts. The assay was immunoSEQ multiplex PCR, and TCRdb's table has in-frame clones only and misses some. The sample holds roughly 730,000 clones, roughly 12% seen once. The CDR3 runs 15 residues. Trimming pared 4 bases from V and 1 base from J, leaving 12 bases between. Germline CDR1 reads MGHDK; CDR2 reads SYGVNS. This receptor was taken from a man aged 18 to 29 with type 1 diabetes. The V and J genes are TRBV25-1 and TRBJ2-3; D is ambiguous. Sequencing used naive CD4+ T cells from blood. As DNA, the CDR3 is TGTGCCAGCAGTGTAGCAGACCTCCGCACAGATACGCAGTATTTT. As protein: CASSVADLRTDTQYF.